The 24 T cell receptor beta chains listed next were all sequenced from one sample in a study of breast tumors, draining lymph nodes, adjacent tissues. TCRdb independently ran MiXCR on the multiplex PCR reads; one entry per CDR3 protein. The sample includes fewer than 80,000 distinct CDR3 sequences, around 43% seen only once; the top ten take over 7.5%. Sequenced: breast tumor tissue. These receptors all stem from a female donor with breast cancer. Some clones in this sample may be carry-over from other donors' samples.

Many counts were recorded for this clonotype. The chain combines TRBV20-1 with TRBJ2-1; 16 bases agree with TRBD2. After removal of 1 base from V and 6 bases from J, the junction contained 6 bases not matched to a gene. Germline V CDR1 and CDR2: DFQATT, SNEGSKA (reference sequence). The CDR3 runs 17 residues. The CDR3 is CSARGLGLAGGGNEQFF. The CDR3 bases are TGCAGTGCTAGAGGATTGGGACTAGCGGGAGGGGGCAATGAGCAGTTCTTC.

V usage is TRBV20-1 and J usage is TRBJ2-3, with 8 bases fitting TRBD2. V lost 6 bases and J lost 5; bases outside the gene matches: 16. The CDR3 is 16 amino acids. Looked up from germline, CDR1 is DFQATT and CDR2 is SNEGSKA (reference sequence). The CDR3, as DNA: TGCAGTGCCAGCAGGGAAACGGCGGGGGGTGGAGATACGCAGTATTTT. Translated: CSASRETAGGGDTQYF.

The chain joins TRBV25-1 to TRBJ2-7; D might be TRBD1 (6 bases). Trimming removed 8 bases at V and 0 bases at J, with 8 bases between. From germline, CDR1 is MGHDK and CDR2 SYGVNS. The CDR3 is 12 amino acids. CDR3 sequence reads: CASQDSSYEQYF. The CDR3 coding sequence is TGTGCCAGCCAGGACAGCTCCTACGAGCAGTACTTC.

This CDR3 is CASSIRGKAYEQYF. The DNA of the CDR3 is TGTGCCAGTAGTATACGGGGGAAGGCCTACGAGCAGTACTTC. The V gene is TRBV19, the J gene TRBJ2-7, with D possibly being TRBD2 (6 bases). Trimming removed 2 bases from V and 2 bases from J, with 10 bases in between. The germline V gene encodes CDR1 LNHDA and CDR2 SQIVND (reference sequence). The CDR3 extends over 14 amino acids.

The CDR3 nucleotides read TGTGCCAGCAGCCCTCTCTTTCAGATAGGGTGGAACACTGAAGCTTTCTTT. Translation: CASSPLFQIGWNTEAFF. The chain combines TRBV11-3 with TRBJ1-1; D gene uncertain. Germline V gives CDR1 SGHNT, CDR2 YENEEA. The CDR3 sequence is 17 residues long. The V and J ends lost 5 bases and 1 base respectively, with 20 bases between them.

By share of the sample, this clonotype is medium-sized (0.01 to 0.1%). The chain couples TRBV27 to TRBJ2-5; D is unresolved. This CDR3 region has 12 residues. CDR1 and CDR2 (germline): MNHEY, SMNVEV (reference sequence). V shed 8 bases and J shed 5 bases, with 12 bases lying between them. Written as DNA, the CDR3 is TGTGCCAGCCCTTCTCTGGGGGAGACCCAGTACTTC. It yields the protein CASPSLGETQYF.

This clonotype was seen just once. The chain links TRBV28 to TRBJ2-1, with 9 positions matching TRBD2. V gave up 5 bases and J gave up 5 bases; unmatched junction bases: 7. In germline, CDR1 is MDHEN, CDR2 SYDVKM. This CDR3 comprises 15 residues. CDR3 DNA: TGTGCCAGCAGTAATAGCGGGAGTGGGCACAATGAGCAGTTCTTC. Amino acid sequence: CASSNSGSGHNEQFF.

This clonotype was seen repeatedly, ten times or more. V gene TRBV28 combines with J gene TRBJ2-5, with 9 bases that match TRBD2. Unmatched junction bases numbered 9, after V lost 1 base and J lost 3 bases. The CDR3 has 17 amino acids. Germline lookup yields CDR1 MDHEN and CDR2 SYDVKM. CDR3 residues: CASSLSKLLAGKETQYF. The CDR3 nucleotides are TGTGCCAGCAGTTTATCCAAACTTCTAGCGGGGAAAGAGACCCAGTACTTC.

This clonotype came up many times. DNA for the CDR3: TGTGCCAGCAGCCAAGATATGGTTTACGAGCAGTACTTC. Translation: CASSQDMVYEQYF. This chain joins TRBV4-2 and TRBJ2-7; D ambiguous. The ends were cut back, 0 bases at V and 4 bases at J, with 7 bases in the middle. Germline V gene sequence: CDR1 LGHNA, CDR2 YNFKEQ. The CDR3 is 13 amino acids.

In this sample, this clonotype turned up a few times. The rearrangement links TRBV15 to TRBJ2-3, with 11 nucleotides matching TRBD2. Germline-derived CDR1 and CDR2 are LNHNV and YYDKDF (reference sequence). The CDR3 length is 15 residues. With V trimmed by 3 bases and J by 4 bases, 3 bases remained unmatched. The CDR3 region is CATSSSGGVADTQYF. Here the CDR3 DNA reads TGTGCCACCAGCAGTAGCGGGGGGGTCGCAGATACGCAGTATTTT.

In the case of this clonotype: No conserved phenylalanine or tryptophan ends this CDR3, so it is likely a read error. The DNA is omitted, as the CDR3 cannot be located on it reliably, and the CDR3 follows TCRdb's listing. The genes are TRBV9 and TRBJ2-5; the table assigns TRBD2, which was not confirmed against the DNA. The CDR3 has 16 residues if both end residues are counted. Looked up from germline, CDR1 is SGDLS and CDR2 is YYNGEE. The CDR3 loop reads CASSETGLAGPKRPST.

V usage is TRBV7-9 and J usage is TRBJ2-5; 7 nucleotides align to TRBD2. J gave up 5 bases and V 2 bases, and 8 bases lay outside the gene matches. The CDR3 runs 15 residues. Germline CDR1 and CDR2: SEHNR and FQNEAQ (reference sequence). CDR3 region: CASSLPCGGGETQYF. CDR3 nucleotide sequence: TGTGCCAGCAGCTTACCTTGCGGGGGTGGGGAGACCCAGTACTTC.

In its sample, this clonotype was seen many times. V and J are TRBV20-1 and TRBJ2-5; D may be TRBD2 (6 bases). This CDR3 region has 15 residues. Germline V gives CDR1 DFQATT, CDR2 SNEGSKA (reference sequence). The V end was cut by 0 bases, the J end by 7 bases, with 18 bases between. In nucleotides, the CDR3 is TGCAGTGCTAGAGAATCTGTTTTGGGGACTGGGACCCAGTACTTC. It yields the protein CSARESVLGTGTQYF.

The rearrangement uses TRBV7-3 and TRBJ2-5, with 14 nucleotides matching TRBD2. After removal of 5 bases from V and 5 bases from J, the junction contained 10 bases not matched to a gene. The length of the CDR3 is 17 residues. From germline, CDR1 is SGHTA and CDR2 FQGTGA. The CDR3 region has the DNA TGTGCCAGCAGCGTCCTCGCGGGACTAGCGGGGGCGGAGACCCAGTACTTC. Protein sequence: CASSVLAGLAGAETQYF.

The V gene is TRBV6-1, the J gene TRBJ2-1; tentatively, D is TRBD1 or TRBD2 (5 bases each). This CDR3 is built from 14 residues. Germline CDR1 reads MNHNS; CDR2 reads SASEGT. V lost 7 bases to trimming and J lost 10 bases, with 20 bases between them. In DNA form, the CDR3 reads TGTGCCAGCACCGAGGGCAGGGTAAATCCCGAGCAGTTCTTC. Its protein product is CASTEGRVNPEQFF.

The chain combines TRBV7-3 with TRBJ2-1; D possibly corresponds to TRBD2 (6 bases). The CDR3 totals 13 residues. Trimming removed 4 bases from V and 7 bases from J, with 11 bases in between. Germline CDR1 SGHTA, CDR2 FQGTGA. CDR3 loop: CASSWGRENEQFF. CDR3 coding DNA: TGTGCCAGCAGCTGGGGACGGGAGAATGAGCAGTTCTTC.

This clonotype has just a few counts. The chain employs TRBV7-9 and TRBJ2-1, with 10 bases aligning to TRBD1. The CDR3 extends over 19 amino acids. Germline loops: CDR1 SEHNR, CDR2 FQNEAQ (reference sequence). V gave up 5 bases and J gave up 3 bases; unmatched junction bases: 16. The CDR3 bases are TGTGCCAGCAGCCCTACTAGCCCGACAGGGGGCGTGAGCTACAATGAGCAGTTCTTC. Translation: CASSPTSPTGGVSYNEQFF.

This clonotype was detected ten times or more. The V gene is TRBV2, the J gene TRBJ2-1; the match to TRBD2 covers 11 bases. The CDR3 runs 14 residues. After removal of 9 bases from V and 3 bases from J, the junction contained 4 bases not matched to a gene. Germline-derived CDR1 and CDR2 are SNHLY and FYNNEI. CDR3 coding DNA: TGTGCCAGTACTAGCGGGGGTCACTACAATGAGCAGTTCTTC. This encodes CASTSGGHYNEQFF.

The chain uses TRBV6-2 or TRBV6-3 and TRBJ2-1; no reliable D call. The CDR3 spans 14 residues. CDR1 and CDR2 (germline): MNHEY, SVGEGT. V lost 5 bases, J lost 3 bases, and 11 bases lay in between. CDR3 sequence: CASSRRSIYNEQFF. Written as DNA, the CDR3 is TGTGCCAGCAGTAGAAGGTCTATCTACAATGAGCAGTTCTTC.

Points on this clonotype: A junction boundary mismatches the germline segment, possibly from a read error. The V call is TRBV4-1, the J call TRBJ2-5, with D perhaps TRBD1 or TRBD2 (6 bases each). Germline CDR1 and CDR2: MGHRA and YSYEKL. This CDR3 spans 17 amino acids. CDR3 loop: CASSQNLGGRDQETQYF. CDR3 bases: TGTGCCAGCAGCCAGAATCTCGGGGGCCGTGACCAAGAGACCCAGTACTTC.

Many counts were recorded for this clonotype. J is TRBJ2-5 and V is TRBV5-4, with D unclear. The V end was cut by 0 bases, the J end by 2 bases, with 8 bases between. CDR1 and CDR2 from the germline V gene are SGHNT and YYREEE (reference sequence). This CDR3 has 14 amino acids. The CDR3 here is CASSLGWRQETQYF. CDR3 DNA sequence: TGTGCCAGCAGCTTGGGTTGGCGGCAAGAGACCCAGTACTTC.

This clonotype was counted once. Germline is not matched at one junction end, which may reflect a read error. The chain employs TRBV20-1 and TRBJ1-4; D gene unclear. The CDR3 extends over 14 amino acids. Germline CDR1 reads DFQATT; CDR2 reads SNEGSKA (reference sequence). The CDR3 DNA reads TGCAGTGCTAGAGGGCGAGGGCGGGTTGAAAACCTGTTTTTT. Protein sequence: CSARGRGRVENLFF.

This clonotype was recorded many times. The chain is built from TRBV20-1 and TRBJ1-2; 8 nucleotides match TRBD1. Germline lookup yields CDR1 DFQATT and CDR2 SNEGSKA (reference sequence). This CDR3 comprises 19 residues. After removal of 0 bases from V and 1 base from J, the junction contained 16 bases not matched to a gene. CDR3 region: CSARDHLRDRWPFNYGYTF. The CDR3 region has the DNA TGCAGTGCTAGAGATCATCTACGGGACAGGTGGCCATTTAACTATGGCTACACCTTC.

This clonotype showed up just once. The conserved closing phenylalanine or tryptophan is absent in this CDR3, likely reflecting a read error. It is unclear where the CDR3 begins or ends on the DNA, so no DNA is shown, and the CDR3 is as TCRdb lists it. CDR3 sequence reads: CASTALQGGGYTFGS. The chain joins TRBV2 to TRBJ2-5; the table's D call of TRBD1 was not tested on the DNA. The CDR3 is 15 residues long, ends included. The germline V gene encodes CDR1 SNHLY and CDR2 FYNNEI.